This is a list of T cell receptor beta chains from one sample in a study of T cell repertoires in cytomegalovirus infection. TCRdb itself ran the reads through MiXCR, one entry per CDR3 protein. Of 230,000 or so distinct CDR3 sequences listed, around 15% are singletons. Sequenced material: CD8+ T cells from PBMCs. These receptors were taken from a human donor in good health (CMV status not recorded). Some clones in this sample may be carry-over from other donors' samples. Each CDR3 is given with its conserved first and last residue. Each record gives: V gene, CDR3 length, clone size, J gene, D gene, CDR3 DNA, CDR3 protein. D genes are given only for firm matches. Some rows mark clone size as missing; the rest say once, few, many or name a class of expanded clone.

>TRBV7-9|16|.|TRBJ2-7|.
TGTGCCAGCAGCTCCAGGGACGGAGTACAAACCTACGAGCAGTACTTC
CASSSRDGVQTYEQYF
>TRBV6-2/TRBV6-3|15|few|TRBJ2-7|TRBD2
TGTGCCAGCAGTTTCCTAGCGGGACTCTCCTACGAGCAGTACTTC
CASSFLAGLSYEQYF
>TRBV5-6|14|many|TRBJ1-1|.
TGTGCCAGCAGCTTGTTTGCAGAGAACACTGAAGCTTTCTTT
CASSLFAENTEAFF
>TRBV6-2/TRBV6-3|13|few|TRBJ2-2|.
TGTGCCAGCAGTTACCTCTGGTCCGGGGAGCTGTTTTTT
CASSYLWSGELFF
>TRBV7-2|18|many|TRBJ2-1|TRBD2
TGTGCCAGCAGCTTAGCGGCCACTAGCGGGGGCCCGGGGGATGAGCAGTTCTTC
CASSLAATSGGPGDEQFF
>TRBV28|16|many|TRBJ2-2|TRBD2
TGTGCCAGCAGTTTATTAAGCGGGGGGGCCGGCGGGGAGCTGTTTTTT
CASSLLSGGAGGELFF
>TRBV14|16|.|TRBJ2-1|.
TGTGCCAGCAGCCAACGCGGGGGCACCCGCTACAATGAGCAGTTCTTC
CASSQRGGTRYNEQFF
>TRBV6-2/TRBV6-3|14|few|TRBJ1-5|.
TGTGCCAGCACCACACTAAATAGCAATCAGCCCCAGCATTTT
CASTTLNSNQPQHF
>TRBV4-1|15|.|TRBJ1-1|.
TGCGCCAGCAGCCGAGGACTGCCCCTTAACACTGAAGCTTTCTTT
CASSRGLPLNTEAFF
>TRBV7-6|17|many|TRBJ2-1|TRBD2
TGTGCCAGCAGCAAGGGACTAGCGGGGGAACCCTACAATGAGCAGTTCTTC
CASSKGLAGEPYNEQFF
>TRBV14|16|few|TRBJ2-5|.
TGTGCCAGCAGCCAAGGGGGTGGAGGGGCCGGGGAGACCCAGTACTTC
CASSQGGGGAGETQYF
>TRBV6-6|16|few|TRBJ2-7|TRBD1
TGTGCCAGCAGTTACTCACGGGACAGGGACTCCTACGAGCAGTACTTC
CASSYSRDRDSYEQYF
>TRBV11-2|16|.|TRBJ1-2|.
TGTGCCAGCAGCGCACGACGGACCCCCCTATCGTCTGGCTACACCTTC
CASSARRTPLSSGYTF
>TRBV10-3|17|once|TRBJ2-7|TRBD1
TGTGCCATCAGTGAAATTCCCGCTACACAGGGGATCTACGAGCAGTACTTC
CAISEIPATQGIYEQYF
>TRBV7-8|15|many|TRBJ2-2|TRBD1
TGTGCCAGCAGGGACCGGGACAGGGTGACCGGGGAGCTGTTTTTT
CASRDRDRVTGELFF
>TRBV6-5|16|.|TRBJ1-2|.
TGTGCCAGCAGTTACTCGAGTCGGGGGAGGAACTATGGCTACACCTTC
CASSYSSRGRNYGYTF
>TRBV28|14|many|TRBJ2-6|.
TGTGCCAGCAGCATGCAAACTGGGGCCAACGTCCTGACTTTC
CASSMQTGANVLTF
>TRBV5-6|15|.|TRBJ2-3|TRBD2
TGTGCCAGCAGCTTGGAACTAGCGGGGAAATATACGCAGTATTTT
CASSLELAGKYTQYF
>TRBV7-2|17|many|TRBJ1-1|.
TGTGCCAGCAGCTTACCCCCAAGCGCACAAATGAACACTGAAGCTTTCTTT
CASSLPPSAQMNTEAFF
>TRBV2|17|few|TRBJ2-1|TRBD2
TGTGCCAGCAGTAGAGCGGGGCCACCGAGCTCCTACAATGAGCAGTTCTTC
CASSRAGPPSSYNEQFF
>TRBV7-4|14|.|TRBJ2-7|.
TGTGCCAGCAGCCCACGAAAGAGCTCCTACGAGCAGTACTTC
CASSPRKSSYEQYF
>TRBV19|14|.|TRBJ2-1|.
TGTGCCAGTAGTATGAAGGGCAGCTACAATGAGCAGTTCTTC
CASSMKGSYNEQFF
>TRBV2|13|.|TRBJ1-2|TRBD1
TGTGCCAGCGGCCCGGGACAGGGTTGGGGCTACACCTTC
CASGPGQGWGYTF
>TRBV7-9|17|many|TRBJ2-1|TRBD1
TGTGCCAGCAGCTCAGCCCCGACAGGGGGTTCCTACAATGAGCAGTTCTTC
CASSSAPTGGSYNEQFF
>TRBV27|14|few|TRBJ1-1|TRBD1
TGTGCCAGCAGTCCGAGACAGGGACGAACTGAAGCTTTCTTT
CASSPRQGRTEAFF
>TRBV20-1|19|few|TRBJ2-5|TRBD2
TGCAGTGCTAGAGAACACGGGACTAGCGGGGGGTCTTTACAAGAGACCCAGTACTTC
CSAREHGTSGGSLQETQYF
>TRBV20-1|18|few|TRBJ1-5|.
TGCAGTGCTAGAGCCGGGATTCACGGAGGGGTTAGCAACCAGCCCCAGCATTTT
CSARAGIHGGVSNQPQHF
>TRBV13|14|.|TRBJ2-7|.
TGTGCCAGCAGCTCAGGATATTACAGGGACGAGCAGTACTTC
CASSSGYYRDEQYF
>TRBV7-9|11|.|TRBJ1-5|.
TGTGCCAGCAGCTTAGGCTCTACCATGCGTTTT
CASSLGSTMRF
>TRBV7-9|14|many|TRBJ1-1|.
TGTGCCTGCGCGGGGGCCTGGGCGAACACTGAAGCTTTCTTT
CACAGAWANTEAFF
>TRBV2|11|few|TRBJ2-1|.
TGTGCCAGCACGAGGAGCAATGAGCAGTTCTTC
CASTRSNEQFF
>TRBV10-3|13|few|TRBJ2-2|.
TGTGCCATCAGTGAGACTAGCTCCCGGGAGCTGTTTTTT
CAISETSSRELFF
>TRBV9|14|.|TRBJ1-6|.
TGTGCCAGCAGCGTTCAACAGGTCAATTCACCCCTCCACTTT
CASSVQQVNSPLHF
>TRBV29-1|14|.|TRBJ2-1|.
TGCAGCGCCTCCGGGACTGGATCCTACAATGAGCAGTTCTTC
CSASGTGSYNEQFF
>TRBV7-8|14|many|TRBJ2-2|.
TGTGCCAGCAGCCCCCAATTGAACACCGGGGAGCTGTTTTTT
CASSPQLNTGELFF
>TRBV7-2|15|few|TRBJ2-1|TRBD2
TGTGCCAGCAGGGCCGGGACTAGTGACTTGGATGAGCAGTTCTTC
CASRAGTSDLDEQFF
>TRBV7-8|13|many|TRBJ2-7|.
TGTGCCAGCAGCATAAGCCCTACCTACGAGCAGTACTTC
CASSISPTYEQYF
>TRBV4-1|14|.|TRBJ1-2|TRBD1
TGCGCCAGCAGCCAAGAGACAGGGACAAATGGCTACACCTTC
CASSQETGTNGYTF
>TRBV28|16|.|TRBJ2-1|.
TGTGCCAGCAGTCGCCACGGGACCCGTAAGGGCAATGAGCAGTTCTTC
CASSRHGTRKGNEQFF
>TRBV4-1|17|.|TRBJ2-5|TRBD1
TGTGCCAGCAGCCAATACCCCGGGACAGGTGAGGAGGAGACCCAGTACTTC
CASSQYPGTGEEETQYF